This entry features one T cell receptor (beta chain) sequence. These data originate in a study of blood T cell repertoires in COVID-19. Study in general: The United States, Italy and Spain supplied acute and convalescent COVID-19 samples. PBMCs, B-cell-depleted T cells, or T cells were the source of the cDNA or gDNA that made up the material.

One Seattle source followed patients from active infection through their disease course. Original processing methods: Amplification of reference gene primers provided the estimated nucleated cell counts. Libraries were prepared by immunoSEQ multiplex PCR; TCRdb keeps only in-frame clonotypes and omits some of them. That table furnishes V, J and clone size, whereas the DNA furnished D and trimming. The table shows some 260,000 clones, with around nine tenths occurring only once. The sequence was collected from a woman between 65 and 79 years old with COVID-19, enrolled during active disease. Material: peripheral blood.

In nucleotides, the CDR3 is TGTGCCAGCACCCAAAACATGCAAGAGACCCAGTACTTC. Translating gives CASTQNMQETQYF. The chain links TRBV7-2 to TRBJ2-5; the D is unclear. With 7 bases removed from V and 2 bases from J, the gap between germline ends came to 11 bases. Germline loops: CDR1 SGHTA, CDR2 FQGNSA. The CDR3 extends over 13 amino acids.